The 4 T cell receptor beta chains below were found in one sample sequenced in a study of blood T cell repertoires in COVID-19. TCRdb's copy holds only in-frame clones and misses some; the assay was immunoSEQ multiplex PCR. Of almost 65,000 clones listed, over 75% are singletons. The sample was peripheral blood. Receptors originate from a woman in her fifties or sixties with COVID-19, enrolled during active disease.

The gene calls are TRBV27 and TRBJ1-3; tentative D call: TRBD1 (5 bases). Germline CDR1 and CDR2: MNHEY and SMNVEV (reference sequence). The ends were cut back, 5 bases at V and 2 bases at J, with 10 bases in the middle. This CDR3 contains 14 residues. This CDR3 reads CASSRAGTGNTIYF. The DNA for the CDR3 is TGTGCCAGCAGTAGGGCAGGGACTGGAAACACCATATATTTT.

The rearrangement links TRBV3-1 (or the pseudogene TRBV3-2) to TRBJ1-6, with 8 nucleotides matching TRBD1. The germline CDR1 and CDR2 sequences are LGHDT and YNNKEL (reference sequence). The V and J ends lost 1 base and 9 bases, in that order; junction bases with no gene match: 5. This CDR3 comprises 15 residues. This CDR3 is CASSQGTGIGSPLHF. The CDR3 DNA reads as TGTGCCAGCAGCCAAGGGACAGGGATAGGTTCACCCCTCCACTTT.

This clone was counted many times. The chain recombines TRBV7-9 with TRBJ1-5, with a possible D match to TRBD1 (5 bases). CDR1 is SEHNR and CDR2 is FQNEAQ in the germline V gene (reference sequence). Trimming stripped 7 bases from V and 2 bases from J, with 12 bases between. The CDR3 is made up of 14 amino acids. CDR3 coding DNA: TGTGCCAGCACCGCAGGGCCAGGCAATCAGCCCCAGCATTTT. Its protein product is CASTAGPGNQPQHF.

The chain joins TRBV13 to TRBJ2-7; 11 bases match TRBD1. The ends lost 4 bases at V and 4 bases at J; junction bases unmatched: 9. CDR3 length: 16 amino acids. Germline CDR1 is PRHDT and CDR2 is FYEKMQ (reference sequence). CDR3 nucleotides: TGTGCCAGCAGCTCGGGACAGGGGGGGTCTTCTTACGAGCAGTACTTC. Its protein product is CASSSGQGGSSYEQYF.